These 9 T cell receptor beta chains were sequenced from one sample in a study of T cells in Graves' hyperthyroidism and ophthalmopathy. TCR beta CDR3 sequences were amplified from RNA transcripts. HTBI primers were used for first-round RT-PCR of the TCR CDR3. TCRdb itself ran the multiplex PCR reads through MiXCR, one entry per CDR3 protein. The data show roughly 710,000 distinct CDR3 sequences, around a third seen once. The specimen was blood. These receptors originate from a woman between 35 and 50 years old with Graves' hyperthyroidism.

This clonotype was found a few times. The chain links TRBV12-3 or TRBV12-4 to TRBJ1-4; D not certain. V gave up 0 bases and J gave up 8 bases, with 22 bases separating them. The CDR3 consists of 18 residues. DNA for the CDR3: TGTGCCAGCAGTTTAGCGCAGGTCGACTGGATAGATCGGGAAAAACTGTTTTTT. It yields the protein CASSLAQVDWIDREKLFF.

This clonotype was seen repeatedly, ten times or more. The chain couples TRBV6-5 to TRBJ2-7, with 9 bases that match TRBD1. The CDR3 is 16 amino acids. The V segment lost 7 bases and the J segment 6 bases; nucleotides outside the gene matches: 16. The germline gives CDR1 MNHEY, CDR2 SVGAGI. CDR3 sequence (DNA): TGTGCCAGCACTCGTACGTGGGACAGGGACTCAGGCGAGCAGTACTTC. Protein product: CASTRTWDRDSGEQYF.

This clonotype was counted many times. The rearrangement joins TRBV29-1 to TRBJ2-5, with a tentative D call TRBD2 (6 bases). The CDR3 is 12 residues long. Between the trimmed V and J ends, which lost 4 bases and 5 bases, there was a span of 11 bases. The V gene's germline CDR1 is SQVTM and CDR2 ANQGSEA. The CDR3 region is CSVAPEGETQYF. Here the CDR3 DNA reads TGCAGCGTTGCCCCGGAGGGGGAGACCCAGTACTTC.

The chain couples TRBV10-3 to TRBJ2-7, with TRBD1 identical over 9 bases. J was trimmed by 8 bases and V by 4 bases; bases with no gene match: 9. The CDR3 loop spans 14 amino acids. Germline V CDR1 and CDR2: ENHRY, SYGVKD. CDR3 region: CAISGTGDYYKQYF. In DNA, the CDR3 is TGTGCCATCAGTGGGACAGGGGATTATTACAAGCAGTACTTC.

The V call is TRBV5-1, the J call TRBJ2-2; D may correspond to TRBD1 or TRBD2 (6 bases each). The CDR3 runs to 17 residues. V was trimmed by 4 bases and J by 5 bases, leaving 21 bases between them. Germline V CDR1 and CDR2: SGHRS, YFSETQ. This chain's CDR3 is CASSRPQGTPRTGELFF. CDR3 nucleotide sequence: TGCGCCAGCAGCCGCCCCCAGGGGACTCCGAGGACCGGGGAGCTGTTTTTT.

The table lists this clonotype with many counts. The chain combines TRBV20-1 with TRBJ1-3; D might be TRBD1 (6 bases). The germline gives CDR1 DFQATT, CDR2 SNEGSKA (reference sequence). V was cut by 5 bases and J by 3 bases, with 14 bases left in between. The CDR3 is 14 residues long. The CDR3 is CSAPTGSFGNTIYF. CDR3 coding DNA: TGCAGTGCTCCCACAGGGAGTTTTGGAAACACCATATATTTT.

The V call is TRBV20-1, the J call TRBJ2-5, with D perhaps TRBD2 (5 bases). Trimming removed 3 bases from V and 3 bases from J, with 14 bases in between. CDR3 length: 14 amino acids. Germline loops: CDR1 DFQATT, CDR2 SNEGSKA (reference sequence). In DNA, the CDR3 is TGCAGTGCTAGCGGACTGATGGGGAAAGAGACCCAGTACTTC. Translating it yields CSASGLMGKETQYF.

The table lists this clonotype with a few counts. The CDR3 bases are TGCGCCAGCAGCCAAGATCCGGGAGAGGGGGCCTACGAGCAGTACTTC. Protein: CASSQDPGEGAYEQYF. The V gene is TRBV4-3, the J gene TRBJ2-7; D tentatively reads TRBD1 or TRBD2 (6 bases each). CDR1 and CDR2 from the germline V gene are LGHNA and YSLEER. Trimming left V 0 bases short and J 2 bases short, with 14 bases between. The CDR3 loop spans 16 amino acids.

This clonotype has a single count. This chain uses TRBV6-5 with TRBJ1-1; TRBD1 is a possible D gene (6 bases). This CDR3 contains 14 residues. V lost 0 bases and J 11 bases, leaving 16 bases between the germline ends. The germline V gene encodes CDR1 MNHEY and CDR2 SVGAGI. CDR3 amino acids: CASSYSDRSPVAFF. The CDR3 nucleotides are TGTGCCAGCAGTTACTCCGACAGGAGCCCTGTGGCTTTCTTT.